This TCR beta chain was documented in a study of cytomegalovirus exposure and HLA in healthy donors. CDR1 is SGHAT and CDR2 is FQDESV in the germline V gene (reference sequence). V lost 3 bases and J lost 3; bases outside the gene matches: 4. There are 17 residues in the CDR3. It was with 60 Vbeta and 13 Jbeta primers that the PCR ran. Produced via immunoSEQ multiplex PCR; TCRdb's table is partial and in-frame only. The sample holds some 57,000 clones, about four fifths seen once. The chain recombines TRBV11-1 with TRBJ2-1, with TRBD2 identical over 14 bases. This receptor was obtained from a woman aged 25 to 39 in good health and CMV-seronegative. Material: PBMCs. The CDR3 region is CASSFGTSGSRYNEQFF. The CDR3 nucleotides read TGTGCCAGCAGCTTCGGGACTAGCGGGAGCCGCTACAATGAGCAGTTCTTC. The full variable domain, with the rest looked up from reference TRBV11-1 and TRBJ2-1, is EAEVAQSPRYKITEKSQAVAFWCDPISGHATLYWYRQILGQGPELLVQFQDESVVDDSQLPKDRFSAERLKGVDSTLKIQPAELGDSAMYLCASSFGTSGSRYNEQFFGPGTRLTVL.